Given below is one TCR beta chain in context. Its specificity is unknown. The entry originates in a study of shared clonotypes between healthy human individuals. About the research overall: The donors, a couple of women and a few men, were aged 18 to 49.

The study's findings and limits: The researchers took only blood, and tissue repertoires probably look different.

Around 30,000 T cell genomes, or approximately 190 ng DNA, went into the sorted-subset replicate PCRs. Some clones are missing from TCRdb's copy, which holds only in-frame ones; the method was immunoSEQ multiplex PCR. The sample contains millions of clones, roughly 94% of which appear only once. The source is a man younger than 30 in good health. What was sequenced was naive CD4+ T cells sorted from blood. Regarding subset: CD45RA+ positively selected.

The CDR3 reads CASSVLAGGPWETQYF. CDR3 nucleotide sequence: TGTGCCAGCAGCGTTTTAGCGGGAGGGCCGTGGGAGACCCAGTACTTC. The J gene is TRBJ2-5, the V gene TRBV9, with 11 positions matching TRBD2. Germline CDR1 SGDLS, CDR2 YYNGEE. V trimming: 2 bases; J trimming: 5 bases; junction bases outside the gene matches: 8. This CDR3 is built from 16 residues.